Listed below are T cell receptor beta chains from one sample, sequenced in a study of PD-1 blockade in classical Hodgkin lymphoma. Clones were read by immunoSEQ multiplex PCR, and TCRdb kept only the in-frame ones, dropping some. The sample consists of tens of thousands of clones, around four fifths of them appearing once. The sequencing here drew on peripheral blood mononuclear cells (PBMCs), taken before the second cycle of nivolumab. Receptor source: a human donor with classical Hodgkin lymphoma. Each CDR3 is given with its conserved first and last residue. A D gene is named only where the DNA matches it firmly.

j_call,v_call,d_call,cdr3_nt,cdr3_aa
TRBJ2-2,TRBV10-3,-,TGTGCCACCTTGACAGGAGTGAACACCGGGGAGCTGTTTTTT,CATLTGVNTGELFF
TRBJ2-7,TRBV5-1,-,TGCGCCAGCAGCTTGTCCCCCTTTACCTCGGGACTCAAGAGAAGGGAGCAGTACTTC,CASSLSPFTSGLKRREQYF
TRBJ1-1,TRBV7-2,-,TGTGCCACCTGGGGAGGCACTGAAGCTTTCTTT,CATWGGTEAFF
TRBJ2-2,TRBV2,TRBD2,TGTGCCAGCAGTGATAAGGCGGGGGAGAACACCGGGGAGCTGTTTTTT,CASSDKAGENTGELFF
TRBJ1-4,TRBV5-1,-,TGCGCCAGCAGCTTCCCGGGGGCTGAAAAACTGTTTTTT,CASSFPGAEKLFF
TRBJ1-5,TRBV15,-,TGTGCCACCAGCAGATGGGGGATGATTAGGGACGGAGATCCTAGGCCCCAGCATTTT,CATSRWGMIRDGDPRPQHF
TRBJ2-5,TRBV30,-,TGTGCCGTCGGACTAAGCCCCCAAGAGACCCAGTACTTC,CAVGLSPQETQYF
TRBJ2-1,TRBV5-1,-,TGCGCCAGCAGCTTTCCGGGCAATGAGCAGTTCTTC,CASSFPGNEQFF
TRBJ2-7,TRBV29-1,-,TGCAGCGTCGGGACCGACCGCTCCTACGAGCAGTACTTC,CSVGTDRSYEQYF
TRBJ2-3,TRBV7-8,TRBD1,TGTGCCAGCAGCTTAGAGGGGACAGGGCGCGGGGATACGCAGTATTTT,CASSLEGTGRGDTQYF
TRBJ1-5,TRBV18,-,TGTGCCAGCTCAGGTAGCAATCAGCCCCAGCATTTT,CASSGSNQPQHF